This T cell receptor (beta chain) was captured by sequencing in a study of shared clonotypes between healthy human individuals (dated by TCRdb to 2018 to 2020). Study-wide context: The cohort included three men and a couple of women between 18 and 49 years of age. The study deeply sequenced blood TCR repertoires of five healthy adults to estimate repertoire size and the extent of clonotype sharing between individuals. Per donor, three plates each were used for CD4 naive and CD4 memory, two for CD8 naive, and one for CD8 memory. Libraries were prepared and TCR repertoires were sequenced by different laboratories using diverse techniques, in order to increase sequencing depth and limit assay-specific biases. Per donor, leukapheresis produced somewhere between about 0.94 and 9.5 billion PBMCs.

The donors were healthy, HIV-negative adults who had no recently reported acute infections or vaccinations. Only Caucasian adults living in Nashville, Tennessee, USA were represented among the donors. CD4+ T cells were enriched by magnetic negative selection; naive cells were then positively selected on CD45RA, and the negative fraction formed the memory subset. Blood was collected by leukapheresis, and PBMCs were isolated by Ficoll-Histopaque density gradient centrifugation and then cryopreserved in liquid nitrogen vapor phase. Analytical flow cytometry was used to check the purity and quantity of each magnetically sorted T cell population. Genomic DNA was isolated from every sorted fraction and measured by UV absorbance on a Nanodrop 2000c. Using the deep immunoSEQ assay, multiplex PCR amplified TCR CDR3 regions from genomic DNA. Extracted genomic DNA from each cell subset was distributed evenly across all wells of several immunoSEQ 96-well plates, and each plate was treated as a replicate. For sorted subsets, each replicate PCR was loaded with about 200 ng genomic DNA, equivalent to 25,000 to 30,000 T cell genomes. Purified libraries were measured with a Qubit 3.0 fluorometer, size-checked on a Bioanalyzer 2100, and measured again with the KAPA Library Quantification kit. Each immunoSEQ 96-well plate was sequenced on its own single-read 150-cycle Illumina NextSeq 550 flow cell. On the study's bioinformatics: The immunoSEQ output contained only junctional sequences without quality scores, so filtering could not match that applied to full-length reads. Sequences were annotated with PyIR, a Python wrapper for IgBLAST v1.9, and V/J genes and CDR3 were assigned using IMGT germline references. Any read was removed if the V/J assignment was weak (E-value above 1e-6), the CDR3 was missing, or the read contained stop codons, out-of-frame junctions, or ambiguous translated residues. V3J clonotypes were defined as sequences sharing the same inferred V gene, J gene, and CDR3 amino acid sequence. The percentage overlap between two repertoires was calculated by dividing the number of shared unique clonotypes by the size of the smaller repertoire. Richness of each repertoire was evaluated using RTK rarefaction, the Chao1 estimator, and Recon v2.1 estimates of unobserved clonotypes. OLGA was used to compute generation probabilities for all TCRbeta clonotypes that the gDNA method yielded from a few donors. Imported from immuneACCESS, the table was reduced by TCRdb to in-frame sequences with V and J called. These copies leave out some clones; in studies compared against another copy, an unresolved V gene accounts for under half, and the cause of the remainder is not known. The V and J calls and the clone size are those of that table, but D and trimming were determined from the DNA. Counted in this sample were 1.6 million or so clones; 98% to 99% of them appeared once. The ten largest clonotypes hold 0.36% of the sample.

The study at large found these results: The genetic and exposure-history diversity represented was limited by the small number of donors. Sampling was restricted to blood, and TCR repertoires in tissue are likely to differ from TCR repertoires in blood. Naive subsets generally had larger estimated clonotype richness than memory subsets. Pairwise subsampling indicated that sequencing depth was expected to affect the degree of clonotype sharing among donors. Even with the large sequencing depth, rarefaction of the sorted-subset datasets indicated that sequencing was incomplete. Compared with non-shared clonotypes, clonotypes shared by all four sorted-subset donors had higher generation probabilities. When several donors were compared, the shared fraction of clonotypes was about 5.2% for naive CD4, approximately 3.5% for naive CD8, 2.3% for memory CD4, and 0.4% for memory CD8.

V loses 6 bases at its end and J loses 0 bases; junction bases beyond the gene matches: 1. The CDR3 covers 14 residues, taking in both the cysteine and the phenylalanine. The retained sequence is limited to the CDR3, 42 bases, with the frame set at the first base. Taken from the germline V gene, the CDR1 and CDR2 loops are MNHEY and SVGAGI. Note on this clone: Its antigen is currently not known. Base qualities were left out, and no much larger clone turns up one base away.

This receptor was taken from a man aged 25 to 40 in good health. Rearrangement joined TRBV6-5 to TRBJ2-1, with 8 middle bases fitting TRBD2. Sequencing used naive CD4+ T cells sorted from blood. This specimen's cell subset or site label, per the study, means: CD45RA+ positively selected. This receptor has the CDR3 CASRREVSYNEQFF. The bases read TGTGCCAGCAGGCGGGAGGTCTCCTACAATGAGCAGTTCTTC.